Following are 21 T cell receptor beta chains from one sample sequenced in a study of monozygotic twins with inflammatory bowel disease. One entry per CDR3 protein, without DNA, is what TCRdb gives after re-calling the 5' RACE reads. This sample's clone table lists approximately 400,000 distinct CDR3 sequences. Sequencing used blood. The source is a human donor with ulcerative colitis or Crohn's disease, or a healthy co-twin of an affected twin (not recorded which).

V gene TRBV5-1 combines with J gene TRBJ1-5. There are 15 residues in the CDR3. Germline CDR1 reads SGHRS; CDR2 reads YFSETQ. CDR3: CASSPTGGFGQPQHF. The full variable domain, with the rest looked up from reference TRBV5-1 and TRBJ1-5, is KAGVTQTPRYLIKTRGQQVTLSCSPISGHRSVSWYQQTPGQGLQFLFEYFSETQRNKGNFPGRFSGRQFSNSRSEMNVSTLELGDSALYLCASSPTGGFGQPQHFGDGTRLSIL.

The chain has TRBV13 and TRBJ2-7; TCRdb's D gene call, TRBD1, goes unchecked for lack of DNA. Per the germline V gene, CDR1 is PRHDT and CDR2 is FYEKMQ (reference sequence). The CDR3 runs to 13 residues. The CDR3 protein is CASSLGRGREQYF.

J is TRBJ1-5 and V is TRBV6-1. The CDR3 has 14 residues. Germline V gene data show CDR1 as MNHNS and CDR2 as SASEGT. The CDR3 protein is CASMREGNGQPQHF.

V is TRBV12-3 or TRBV12-4 and J is TRBJ1-2. CDR3 length: 14 residues. CDR3 residues: CASSLGSSNYGYTF.

CDR3 sequence: CASSYNRNTEAFF. This chain uses TRBV12-3 or TRBV12-4 with TRBJ1-1. The CDR3 has 13 residues.

The chain uses TRBV19 and TRBJ2-2; TCRdb reports TRBD2, a call that lacks DNA to check it against. The CDR3 spans 16 residues. Looked up from germline, CDR1 is LNHDA and CDR2 is SQIVND (reference sequence). The chain's CDR3 is CASSIRTSENTGELFF. Combining the CDR3 with reference TRBV19 and TRBJ2-2 gives the whole variable domain DGGITQSPKYLFRKEGQNVTLSCEQNLNHDAMYWYRQDPGQGLRLIYYSQIVNDFQKGDIAEGYSVSREKKESFPLTVTSAQKNPTAFYLCASSIRTSENTGELFFGEGSRLTVL.

V is TRBV6-2 or TRBV6-3 and J is TRBJ1-5; the TCRdb D gene call, TRBD1, has no DNA to confirm it. CDR1 and CDR2 from the germline V gene are MNHEY and SVGEGT. The CDR3 extends over 17 amino acids. The CDR3 sequence is CASSYSWRGTSNQPQHF.

V and J are TRBV6-1 and TRBJ1-1; TCRdb names TRBD1, which stays unverified in the absence of DNA. CDR1 MNHNS and CDR2 SASEGT come from the germline V gene. The CDR3 extends over 16 amino acids. CDR3 region: CASSPGTVRTRIEAFF.

This chain uses TRBV5-1 with TRBJ2-5; no DNA is available, so the TRBD2 call from TCRdb remains unchecked. The CDR3 has 17 residues. Germline CDR1 reads SGHRS; CDR2 reads YFSETQ. The CDR3 protein is CASSLGRDSVFQETQYF.

The chain employs TRBV20-1 and TRBJ2-7. From germline, CDR1 is DFQATT and CDR2 SNEGSKA (reference sequence). The CDR3 has 13 residues. This CDR3 is CSASAAAVYEQYF.

V gene TRBV9 combines with J gene TRBJ2-1; lacking DNA, the TRBD2 call made by TCRdb goes unchecked. Germline-derived CDR1 and CDR2 are SGDLS and YYNGEE. The CDR3 length is 15 residues. The CDR3 sequence is CASSAPPGVYNEQFF.

The chain employs TRBV28 and TRBJ1-2. The germline V gene has CDR1 MDHEN and CDR2 SYDVKM. The CDR3 has 11 residues. The CDR3 loop is CASGPQSGYTF.

V and J are TRBV5-1 and TRBJ2-5; the TCRdb D gene call, TRBD1, has no DNA to confirm it. CDR3 length equals 15 residues. Germline V CDR1 and CDR2: SGHRS, YFSETQ. The CDR3 is CASSWGQDYQETQYF.

The genes are TRBV7-2 and TRBJ2-7; TCRdb reports TRBD1, a call that lacks DNA to check it against. The length of the CDR3 is 14 residues. Per germline, CDR1 SGHTA and CDR2 FQGNSA. CDR3 residues: CASSPDLGRYEQYF.

The chain joins TRBV4-3 to TRBJ1-4. CDR1 is LGHNA and CDR2 is YSLEER in the germline V gene. This CDR3 region has 17 residues. The CDR3 sequence is CASSQGLFGESHEKLFF.

The V gene is TRBV28, the J gene TRBJ1-2; TCRdb calls TRBD1, which cannot be checked without DNA. Germline lookup yields CDR1 MDHEN and CDR2 SYDVKM. The CDR3 has 11 residues. The CDR3 loop reads CASGPSYGYTF.

This sequence joins TRBV5-1 and TRBJ1-1; TCRdb designates TRBD1, a call that cannot be tested without DNA. Germline V gene lookup returns CDR1 SGHRS and CDR2 YFSETQ. This CDR3 is 14 amino acids long. The CDR3 region is CASSPTEMNTEAFF. Full variable domain (remainder filled in from reference TRBV5-1 and TRBJ1-1): KAGVTQTPRYLIKTRGQQVTLSCSPISGHRSVSWYQQTPGQGLQFLFEYFSETQRNKGNFPGRFSGRQFSNSRSEMNVSTLELGDSALYLCASSPTEMNTEAFFGQGTRLTVV.

The chain joins TRBV7-2 to TRBJ1-5; TCRdb lists TRBD1, though no DNA is available to test this call. This CDR3 contains 15 residues. The germline CDR1 and CDR2 sequences are SGHTA and FQGNSA. The CDR3 spells CASSPRTAPNQPQHF.

V is TRBV12-3 or TRBV12-4 and J is TRBJ2-3. The CDR3 runs to 14 residues. This CDR3 reads CASSLDPGADTQYF.

V usage is TRBV5-6 and J usage is TRBJ1-1. CDR3 length equals 12 residues. Germline loops: CDR1 SGHDT, CDR2 YYEEEE. CDR3 loop: CASSVMTAEAFF.

This chain joins TRBV12-3 or TRBV12-4 and TRBJ1-1; TCRdb indicates TRBD1, and absent DNA this call remains unverified. There are 15 residues in the CDR3. The CDR3 region is CASSRPTGLGTEAFF.